This TCR beta chain was sequenced for a study of regulatory T cells in long-lasting Graves disease. V lost 3 bases and J 10 bases, leaving 7 bases between the germline ends. CDR3 length equals 11 residues. The time point here: newly diagnosed GD, antithyroid drugs for less than 3 months. With RNA extracted from PBMCs as input, the TCR library was made. HTBI primers from iRepertoire and Arm-PCR of CDR3 regions yielded the TCR beta libraries. TCRdb ran MiXCR on the multiplex PCR reads and lists one entry per CDR3 protein. This sample has about 530,000 distinct CDR3 sequences, with 16% found just once. The same data also contributed to another study, on T cells in Graves' hyperthyroidism and ophthalmopathy. From that second work: A model built on 13 V-J features separated ophthalmopathy from stable hyperthyroidism.

Source: peripheral blood mononuclear cells (PBMCs), taken at new diagnosis, from a patient treated with antithyroid drugs. The TCR originated in a woman aged 40-65 years with Graves disease. The chain links TRBV12-3 or TRBV12-4 to TRBJ2-1; weak D call: TRBD2 (5 bases). The CDR3 sequence: CASSFWEEQFF. The CDR3 DNA is TGTGCCAGCAGTTTCTGGGAGGAGCAGTTCTTC.